The 10 T cell receptor beta chains below all came from one sample that was sequenced in a study of blood T cell repertoires in COVID-19. Sequencing used immunoSEQ multiplex PCR; TCRdb keeps in-frame clones, though not all of them. The top ten clones hold more than 15% of a sample with about 50,000 clones, more than 85% of them seen once. The sequenced sample consisted of peripheral blood. Source of these receptors: a human donor with active COVID-19. The donor label of this sample is uncertain.

In its sample, this clone is medium-sized (0.01 to 0.1%). This chain connects TRBV21-1 to TRBJ1-1. TRBV21-1 is a recognized pseudogene. The CDR3 sequence is 16 residues long. The CDR3 reads CASTATGGEWWDEAFF. Here the CDR3 DNA reads TGTGCCAGCACCGCTACCGGAGGGGAGTGGTGGGATGAAGCTTTCTTT.

The CDR3 here is CATSIDRRGTLHF. DNA for the CDR3: TGTGCCACCAGCATAGACAGGAGGGGTACCCTCCACTTT. V usage is TRBV15 and J usage is TRBJ1-6; TRBD1 is a possible D gene (6 bases). The V end was cut by 4 bases, the J end by 14 bases, with 15 bases between. The V gene's germline CDR1 is LNHNV and CDR2 YYDKDF (reference sequence). The CDR3 runs 13 residues.

This clone was seen only a few times. The chain has TRBV11-2 and TRBJ1-2; 7 bases map to TRBD1. Germline V gives CDR1 SGHAT, CDR2 FQNNGV. The CDR3 is 16 amino acids. Trimming at V came to 5 bases and at J to 1 base, leaving 10 bases not matched to a gene. In nucleotides, the CDR3 is TGTGCCAGCAGCCCCGCGAGGGGGCGAATTAACTATGGCTACACCTTC. Translated, it gives CASSPARGRINYGYTF. Drawing the rest from reference TRBV11-2 and TRBJ1-2, the complete variable domain is EAGVAQSPRYKIIEKRQSVAFWCNPISGHATLYWYQQILGQGPKLLIQFQNNGVVDDSQLPKDRFSAERLKGVDSTLKIQPAKLEDSAVYLCASSPARGRINYGYTFGSGTRLTVV.

The genes are TRBV9 and TRBJ1-1; D is ambiguous. V shed 0 bases and J shed 1 base, with 4 bases lying between them. The CDR3 contains 13 residues. The germline gives CDR1 SGDLS, CDR2 YYNGEE. The CDR3 DNA follows: TGTGCCAGCAGCGTAGCTACGAACACTGAAGCTTTCTTT. Translation: CASSVATNTEAFF.

This chain joins TRBV29-1 and TRBJ2-7, with 8 bases lining up with TRBD1. The J segment lost 2 bases and the V segment lost 6 bases, leaving 3 bases of the junction unmatched. CDR1 SQVTM and CDR2 ANQGSEA come from the germline V gene. The CDR3 covers 12 residues. The DNA for the CDR3 is TGCAGCGTCCGACAGGGGCCCTACGAGCAGTACTTC. Translating it yields CSVRQGPYEQYF.

Only a few counts were recorded for this clone. CDR3 nucleotides: TGTGCCAGTAGTAAAGCTAAGGGACAGGCGTTTGGCTACACCTTC. Translating it yields CASSKAKGQAFGYTF. The genes are TRBV19 and TRBJ1-2, with 8 bases lining up with TRBD1. Per germline, CDR1 LNHDA and CDR2 SQIVND (reference sequence). The CDR3 length is 15 residues. With 4 bases clipped from V and 7 bases from J, the junction kept 11 bases outside the gene matches. The full variable domain, with the rest looked up from reference TRBV19 and TRBJ1-2, is DGGITQSPKYLFRKEGQNVTLSCEQNLNHDAMYWYRQDPGQGLRLIYYSQIVNDFQKGDIAEGYSVSREKKESFPLTVTSAQKNPTAFYLCASSKAKGQAFGYTFGSGTRLTVV.

The V gene is TRBV7-2, the J gene TRBJ1-1; TRBD1 might be the D (5 bases). The V gene lost 2 bases and the J gene lost 6 bases, with 10 bases spanning the gap. Germline values: CDR1 SGHTA, CDR2 FQGNSA. The CDR3 is 13 amino acids. CDR3 in DNA: TGTGCCAGCAGCTTATTTGCAGGGCCTGAAGCTTTCTTT. Its protein product is CASSLFAGPEAFF.

The V gene is TRBV19, the J gene TRBJ1-6, with 7 nucleotides matching TRBD1. The CDR3 consists of 16 residues. V trimming: 6 bases; J trimming: 5 bases; junction bases outside the gene matches: 10. Germline V gene data show CDR1 as LNHDA and CDR2 as SQIVND (reference sequence). The DNA of the CDR3 is TGTGCCAGTAGAACAGACGGGACAGCGAATAATTCACCCCTCCACTTT. This codes for CASRTDGTANNSPLHF.

The chain links TRBV5-1 to TRBJ2-1; TRBD2 aligns across 15 bases. The CDR3 length is 20 residues. Losses at the gene ends were 5 bases for V and 5 bases for J; bases not matched to a gene: 17. CDR1 and CDR2 from the germline V gene are SGHRS and YFSETQ. The DNA of the CDR3 is TGCGCCAGCAGAAGGTTTGGGACTAGCGGGGGGCGACCCCAGGACAATGAGCAGTTCTTC. The encoded protein is CASRRFGTSGGRPQDNEQFF.

This clone was seen more than once but under ten times. The chain joins TRBV7-2 to TRBJ1-3; a possible D gene is TRBD1 (5 bases). The CDR3 loop spans 15 amino acids. Trimming removed 0 bases from V and 4 bases from J, with 10 bases in between. Germline assignment: CDR1 SGHTA and CDR2 FQGNSA. CDR3 DNA: TGTGCCAGCAGCTTAGCGCTGACAGCCGGAAACACCATATATTTT. Translated: CASSLALTAGNTIYF. The entire variable domain, with the rest obtained from reference TRBV7-2 and TRBJ1-3, is as follows: GAGVSQSPSNKVTEKGKDVELRCDPISGHTALYWYRQSLGQGLEFLIYFQGNSAPDKSGLPSDRFSAERTGGSVSTLTIQRTQQEDSAVYLCASSLALTAGNTIYFGEGSWLTVV.